What follows are 27 T cell receptor beta chains derived from one specimen sequenced in a study of blood T cell repertoires in COVID-19 (dated by TCRdb to between 2020 and 2021). Libraries came from the immunoSEQ multiplex PCR assay. Sourced from immuneACCESS, this table was stored by TCRdb with only in-frame sequences that have V and J called. A share of the clones is absent; for the studies checked, an unresolved V gene accounts for under half, and the remainder has no known explanation. In all, the sample holds 25,000 to 35,000 clones, and more than 85% of those were seen once. The ten largest clones capture roughly 13% of the sample. Sequences were obtained from peripheral blood. The source is a human donor in a cohort sampled during active COVID-19.

The chain has TRBV7-9 and TRBJ1-3; 9 bases match TRBD1. The germline V gene has CDR1 SEHNR and CDR2 FQNEAQ (reference sequence). The CDR3 has 15 residues. Losses at the gene ends were 3 bases for V and 3 bases for J; bases not matched to a gene: 3. The chain's CDR3 is CASSFLDRGGNTIYF. In DNA form, the CDR3 reads TGTGCCAGCAGCTTCCTGGACAGGGGTGGAAACACCATATATTTT.

The CDR3 region is CASPGASGRADNYEQYF. The DNA for the CDR3 is TGTGCCAGTCCGGGGGCTAGCGGGAGGGCCGATAACTACGAGCAGTACTTC. The gene calls are TRBV28 and TRBJ2-7; 12 bases map to TRBD2. The ends lost 9 bases at V and 3 bases at J; junction bases unmatched: 15. This CDR3 has 17 residues. The germline V gene encodes CDR1 MDHEN and CDR2 SYDVKM.

This rearrangement joins TRBV7-6 to TRBJ2-5; D is possibly TRBD1 (6 bases). Trimming took 1 base from V and 4 from J, leaving 13 bases between them. Germline CDR1 SGHVS, CDR2 FNYEAQ. The CDR3 is 15 amino acids. Written as DNA, the CDR3 is TGTGCCAGCAGCTTAGACAGGGTAGTGTTAGAGACCCAGTACTTC. Its protein product is CASSLDRVVLETQYF.

The chain couples TRBV6-4 to TRBJ2-1, with TRBD2 matching over 11 bases. Germline-derived CDR1 and CDR2 are MRHNA and SNTAGT. The CDR3 sequence is 15 residues long. J lost 7 bases, V lost 4 bases, and 6 bases had no gene match. The DNA of the CDR3 is TGTGCCAGCAGTGCAGGGACTAGCGGAGGAAATGAGCAGTTCTTC. Translated: CASSAGTSGGNEQFF.

This clone was seen just once. The chain is built from TRBV27 and TRBJ2-7; 9 bases match TRBD1. The germline V gene encodes CDR1 MNHEY and CDR2 SMNVEV (reference sequence). The CDR3 contains 16 residues. Trimming removed 4 bases from V and 0 bases from J; junction bases left unmatched: 7. The CDR3, as DNA: TGTGCCAGCAGTTCCGGACAGGGGATTCCCTCCTACGAGCAGTACTTC. It encodes CASSSGQGIPSYEQYF.

This rearrangement joins TRBV29-1 to TRBJ1-2, with 8 bases identical to TRBD1. The CDR3 spans 13 residues. Trimming cost V 6 bases and J 4 bases; bases outside gene matches: 7. Germline CDR1 SQVTM, CDR2 ANQGSEA. The chain's CDR3 is CSVRHRGSYGYTF. DNA for the CDR3: TGCAGCGTACGTCACAGGGGGTCCTATGGCTACACCTTC.

This chain joins TRBV5-1 and TRBJ2-2, with D possibly matching TRBD1 (6 bases). From germline, CDR1 is SGHRS and CDR2 YFSETQ. This CDR3 is 17 amino acids long. V lost 4 bases, J lost 7 bases, and 23 bases lay in between. The DNA for the CDR3 is TGCGCCAGCAGCCCCACGTCGGCAGGGGTAAGGGGCGGGGAGCTGTTTTTT. This codes for CASSPTSAGVRGGELFF.

This sequence joins TRBV5-6 and TRBJ1-4; 8 bases map to TRBD1. Germline values: CDR1 SGHDT, CDR2 YYEEEE. Trimming took 3 bases from V and 8 from J; bases not matched to a gene: 12. The CDR3 extends over 16 amino acids. As DNA, the CDR3 is TGTGCCAGCAGCTACTACCCTGGGGGGACAGGCGAAAAACTGTTTTTT. It yields the protein CASSYYPGGTGEKLFF. The whole variable domain, filled in from reference TRBV5-6 and TRBJ1-4, reads DAGVTQSPTHLIKTRGQQVTLRCSPKSGHDTVSWYQQALGQGPQFIFQYYEEEERQRGNFPDRFSGHQFPNYSSELNVNALLLGDSALYLCASSYYPGGTGEKLFFGSGTQLSVL.

This chain uses TRBV28 with TRBJ1-5; maybe TRBD1 (5 bases). The CDR3 length is 15 residues. With 3 bases removed from V and 8 bases from J, the gap between germline ends came to 17 bases. Germline CDR1 and CDR2: MDHEN and SYDVKM. The CDR3: CASSFGGTGSKPQHF. The CDR3 DNA reads as TGTGCCAGCAGTTTCGGCGGGACGGGGAGTAAGCCCCAGCATTTT.

This clone was detected once. The V gene is TRBV27, the J gene TRBJ2-1; weak D call: TRBD1 (7 bases). V shed 0 bases and J shed 8 bases, with 14 bases lying between them. Germline V gene data show CDR1 as MNHEY and CDR2 as SMNVEV (reference sequence). The CDR3 totals 15 residues. This chain's CDR3 is CASSLSGGRGDEQFF. In nucleotides, the CDR3 is TGTGCCAGCAGTTTATCCGGTGGCAGGGGGGATGAGCAGTTCTTC.

The chain uses TRBV19 and TRBJ2-1; TRBD2 agrees at 10 bases. Germline CDR1 is LNHDA and CDR2 is SQIVND (reference sequence). The CDR3 consists of 15 residues. The trim removed 4 bases at V and 8 bases at J, leaving 8 bases unmatched. The chain's CDR3 is CASSTLLAGQDEQFF. CDR3 coding DNA: TGTGCCAGTAGTACCCTACTAGCGGGACAGGATGAGCAGTTCTTC.

V and J are TRBV4-1 and TRBJ1-1; no clear D gene. The V end was cut by 8 bases, the J end by 3 bases, with 10 bases between. Germline assignment: CDR1 MGHRA and CDR2 YSYEKL. This CDR3 contains 12 residues. For the CDR3, the DNA is TGCGCCAGCTCGGAGTTAGACACTGAAGCTTTCTTT. Protein sequence: CASSELDTEAFF.

The chain joins TRBV20-1 to TRBJ2-5; a possible D gene is TRBD1 (6 bases). V was clipped by 3 bases and J by 0 bases, with 20 bases between them. This CDR3 is 17 amino acids long. Per the germline V gene, CDR1 is DFQATT and CDR2 is SNEGSKA (reference sequence). The CDR3 DNA reads TGCAGTGCTAGTAGAGGACAGCCGACATGGTACCAAGAGACCCAGTACTTC. This codes for CSASRGQPTWYQETQYF.

The rearrangement links TRBV25-1 to TRBJ2-7; the match to TRBD2 covers 7 bases. V gave up 3 bases and J gave up 2 bases; unmatched junction bases: 1. From germline, CDR1 is MGHDK and CDR2 SYGVNS. CDR3 length: 13 residues. The CDR3 reads CASSEGGTYEQYF. The CDR3, as DNA: TGTGCCAGCAGTGAGGGAGGGACCTACGAGCAGTACTTC.

Only a few counts were recorded for this clone. This chain links TRBV11-2 with TRBJ1-5; no clear D gene. V gave up 5 bases and J gave up 0 bases, with 11 bases separating them. The CDR3 is 15 residues long. Germline V gene lookup returns CDR1 SGHAT and CDR2 FQNNGV. Written as DNA, the CDR3 is TGTGCCAGCAGCCTGTCTTTTAATAGCAATCAGCCCCAGCATTTT. This encodes CASSLSFNSNQPQHF.

The chain joins TRBV19 to TRBJ1-1, with no clear D. From germline, CDR1 is LNHDA and CDR2 SQIVND (reference sequence). The CDR3 is 13 amino acids. Trimming removed 3 bases at V and 2 bases at J, with 7 bases between. The CDR3 DNA reads TGTGCCAGTAGTATCGAGGGTAACACTGAAGCTTTCTTT. Its translation: CASSIEGNTEAFF.

This chain uses TRBV7-5 with TRBJ2-3; the D call of TRBD2 is as the table states it, not checked on the DNA. TRBV7-5 is deemed a pseudogene. The CDR3 extends over 14 amino acids. The CDR3 nucleotides read TGTGCCAGAAGCTTAAAACCACCCCTCGGTACGCAGTATTTT. It encodes CARSLKPPLGTQYF.

The chain links TRBV3-1 (or the pseudogene TRBV3-2) to TRBJ2-7, with D possibly matching TRBD2 (5 bases). The CDR3 spans 13 residues. Trimming took off 2 bases at V and 7 bases at J, with 12 bases between the two ends. Per germline, CDR1 LGHDT and CDR2 YNNKEL (reference sequence). CDR3 protein: CASSQKPRGEQYF. The CDR3 DNA follows: TGTGCCAGCAGCCAAAAGCCCCGGGGAGAGCAGTACTTC.

This clone appeared a single time. The genes are TRBV4-2 and TRBJ1-1, with D tentatively TRBD1 (6 bases). CDR1 is LGHNA, CDR2 YNFKEQ, per germline. V dropped 6 bases and J dropped 4 bases, with 18 bases sitting between them. This CDR3 has 15 amino acids. The CDR3 coding sequence is TGTGCCAGCAGTCCATGGGGGCAGGGCGGCACTGAAGCTTTCTTT. Its protein is CASSPWGQGGTEAFF.

J is TRBJ1-3 and V is TRBV15; 9 positions match TRBD1. Trimming cost V 2 bases and J 7 bases; bases outside gene matches: 9. The CDR3 extends over 16 amino acids. The germline CDR1 and CDR2 sequences are LNHNV and YYDKDF (reference sequence). The CDR3 DNA sequence: TGTGCCACCAGCAGATCAGCCAGGACAGGGGCGAACACCATATATTTT. This translates into CATSRSARTGANTIYF.

This chain joins TRBV5-1 and TRBJ2-3, with a weak D call TRBD1 (5 bases). Between the trimmed V and J ends, which lost 4 bases and 2 bases, there was a span of 23 bases. The CDR3 covers 18 residues. Per the germline V gene, CDR1 is SGHRS and CDR2 is YFSETQ. The CDR3 DNA is TGCGCCAGCAGCCGCCAGGTCTCAGGGCCTTTTTCCACAGATACGCAGTATTTT. Translation: CASSRQVSGPFSTDTQYF. Combining the CDR3 with reference TRBV5-1 and TRBJ2-3 gives the whole variable domain KAGVTQTPRYLIKTRGQQVTLSCSPISGHRSVSWYQQTPGQGLQFLFEYFSETQRNKGNFPGRFSGRQFSNSRSEMNVSTLELGDSALYLCASSRQVSGPFSTDTQYFGPGTRLTVL.

This chain links TRBV5-1 with TRBJ2-1; 9 bases match TRBD2. The CDR3 runs to 18 residues. Germline trimming cut 0 bases from V and 6 bases from J; bases unmatched to any gene: 13. Germline V CDR1 and CDR2: SGHRS, YFSETQ. The CDR3: CASSLEGSGRGGGNEQFF. Here the CDR3 DNA reads TGCGCCAGCAGCTTGGAAGGTAGCGGGAGAGGGGGCGGCAATGAGCAGTTCTTC.

The chain joins TRBV12-3 or TRBV12-4 to TRBJ2-3, with D perhaps matching TRBD1 (5 bases). The CDR3 covers 13 residues. The germline V and J ends were trimmed by 8 bases and 4 bases, with 13 bases remaining between them. The DNA for the CDR3 is TGTGCCAGCCGGAGAATAGGGGCAGATACGCAGTATTTT. Its protein is CASRRIGADTQYF.

J is TRBJ2-1 and V is TRBV29-1, with a possible D match to TRBD2 (5 bases). CDR1 and CDR2 (germline): SQVTM, ANQGSEA. The CDR3 totals 12 residues. V was clipped by 1 base and J by 8 bases, with 9 bases between them. The CDR3 DNA is TGCAGCGTTGAAGCCAGGACTTATGAGCAGTTCTTC. It specifies CSVEARTYEQFF.

The chain links TRBV7-8 to TRBJ1-5; D gene uncertain. The CDR3 spans 14 residues. CDR1 and CDR2 from the germline V gene are SGHVS and FQNEAQ. Trimming took off 5 bases at V and 5 bases at J, with 13 bases between the two ends. The CDR3 DNA is TGTGCCAGCAGCCCTATCCAGGCCTATCAGCCCCAGCATTTT. It codes for CASSPIQAYQPQHF.

The chain employs TRBV30 and TRBJ2-7; 7 bases align to TRBD2. Germline V gives CDR1 GTSNPN, CDR2 SVGIG (reference sequence). The CDR3 consists of 15 residues. V shed 0 bases and J 0 bases; nucleotides not matched to a gene: 5. In nucleotides, the CDR3 is TGTGCCTGGAGTGTACTTGGCGGGAGCTCCTACGAGCAGTACTTC. It translates to CAWSVLGGSSYEQYF.

A remark on this clone: One end of the junction varies from germline; a read error may be responsible. The chain has TRBV19 and TRBJ1-5, with D hard to call. CDR1 is LNHDA, CDR2 SQIVND, per germline (reference sequence). CDR3 size: 13 residues. CDR3 sequence (DNA): TGTGCCAGTAGTGTAGACATTTATCAGCCCCAGCATTTT. Translation gives CASSVDIYQPQHF.